This T cell receptor (beta chain) was observed in a study of OX40 agonist ivuxolimab in advanced cancers. About the research overall: Patients received ivuxolimab, an agonistic anti-OX40 (CD134) antibody. Every patient in dose escalation had hepatocellular carcinoma, melanoma, renal cell or head and neck cancer. The dose-escalation cohort was about 87% male, with a mean age of about 60 years, ranging roughly 20 to 90. Earlier treatment with anti-PD-1, anti-PD-L1 or anti-CTLA-4 was permitted, and less than 50% had received some.

Germline loops: CDR1 LGHNA, CDR2 YNFKEQ. The V gene end was trimmed by 4 bases and the J gene end by 4 bases; junction bases not matched to a gene: 7. The CDR3 covers 15 residues. Repertoires were generated with immunoSEQ multiplex PCR, while TCRdb's copy carries only in-frame clones and drops some. The top ten clones hold less than 2.5% of a sample with roughly 80,000 clones, 85% to 90% of them seen once. V and J are TRBV4-2 and TRBJ1-3, with TRBD1 identical over 7 bases. The receptor was isolated from an adult with an advanced solid tumor such as melanoma, head and neck, liver or kidney cancer. Sequencing used CD4+ or CD8+ T cells sorted from blood, obtained in a trial of the OX40 agonist ivuxolimab. The CDR3 DNA follows: TGTGCCAGCAGCCCCACAGGGGCCGGAGGAAACACCATATATTTT. Translating gives CASSPTGAGGNTIYF.